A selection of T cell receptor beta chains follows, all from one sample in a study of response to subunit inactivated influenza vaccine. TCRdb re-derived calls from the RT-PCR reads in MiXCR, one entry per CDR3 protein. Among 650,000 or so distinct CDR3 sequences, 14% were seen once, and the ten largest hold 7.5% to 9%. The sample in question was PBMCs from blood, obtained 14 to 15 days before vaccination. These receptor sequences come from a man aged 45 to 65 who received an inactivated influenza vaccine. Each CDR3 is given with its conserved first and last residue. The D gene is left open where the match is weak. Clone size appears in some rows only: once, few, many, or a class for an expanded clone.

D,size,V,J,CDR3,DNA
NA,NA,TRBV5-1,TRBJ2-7,CASSYTTGSSYEQYF,TGCGCCAGCAGCTACACAACAGGGAGCTCCTACGAGCAGTACTTC
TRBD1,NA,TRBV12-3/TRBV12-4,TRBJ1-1,CASSLRTGGTAFF,TGTGCCAGCAGTTTGCGGACAGGGGGAACAGCTTTCTTT
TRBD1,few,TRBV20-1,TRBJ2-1,CSAADRDEQFF,TGCAGTGCGGCGGACAGGGACGAGCAGTTCTTC
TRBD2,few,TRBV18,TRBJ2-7,CASSPSSGRANEQYF,TGTGCCAGCTCACCATCCAGCGGGAGGGCCAACGAGCAGTACTTC
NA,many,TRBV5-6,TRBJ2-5,CASSSAGQRIQETQYF,TGTGCCAGCAGCTCCGCCGGACAGCGAATCCAAGAGACCCAGTACTTC
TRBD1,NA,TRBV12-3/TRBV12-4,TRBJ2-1,CASSSLTGGRNEQFF,TGTGCCAGCAGTTCGCTGACAGGGGGGAGGAATGAGCAGTTCTTC
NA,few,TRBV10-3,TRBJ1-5,CAIQGDISQPQHF,TGTGCCATCCAAGGGGACATCAGTCAGCCCCAGCATTTT
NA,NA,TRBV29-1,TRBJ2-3,CSAYRGGADTQYF,TGCAGCGCCTATAGGGGGGGGGCAGATACGCAGTATTTT
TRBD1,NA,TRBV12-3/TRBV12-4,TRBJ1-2,CASSLAGGYYGYTF,TGTGCCAGCAGTTTAGCAGGGGGCTACTATGGCTACACCTTC
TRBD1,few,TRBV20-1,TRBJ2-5,CSATGQTTILHQETQYF,TGCAGTGCTACGGGACAGACGACCATCCTTCACCAAGAGACCCAGTACTTC
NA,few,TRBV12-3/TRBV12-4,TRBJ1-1,CASSPQGPNTEAFF,TGTGCCAGCAGTCCACAGGGCCCGAACACTGAAGCTTTCTTT
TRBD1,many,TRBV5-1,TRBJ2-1,CASSTGGGTGEFF,TGCGCCAGCAGCACCGGAGGGGGGACAGGAGAGTTCTTC
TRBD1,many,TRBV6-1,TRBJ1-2,CASSQPGQGARGYTF,TGTGCCAGCAGCCAACCGGGACAGGGGGCAAGAGGCTACACCTTC
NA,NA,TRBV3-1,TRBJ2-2,CASSQEAGTQYGELFF,TGTGCCAGCAGCCAAGAGGCAGGGACCCAATACGGGGAGCTGTTTTTT
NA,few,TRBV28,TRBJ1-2,CASSLEGGYTF,TGTGCCAGCAGTTTGGAGGGTGGCTACACCTTC
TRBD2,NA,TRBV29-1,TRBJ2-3,CSVRRTSGSNTQYF,TGCAGCGTTCGAAGGACTAGCGGGAGTAATACGCAGTATTTT
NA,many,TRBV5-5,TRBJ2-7,CASSFRAGSYEQYF,TGTGCCAGCAGCTTCCGCGCGGGCTCCTACGAGCAGTACTTC
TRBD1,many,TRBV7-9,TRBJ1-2,CASSEDRGQGYTF,TGTGCCAGCAGCGAGGACAGGGGCCAGGGCTACACCTTC
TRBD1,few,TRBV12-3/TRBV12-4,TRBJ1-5,CATAVGTGYSQPQHF,TGTGCCACCGCCGTTGGGACAGGGTACAGTCAGCCCCAGCATTTT
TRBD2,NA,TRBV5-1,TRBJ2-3,CASSFAGAPDTQYF,TGCGCCAGCAGCTTTGCGGGAGCCCCAGATACGCAGTATTTT
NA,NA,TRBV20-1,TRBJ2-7,CSASRGTDPYEQYF,TGCAGTGCTTCCCGTGGGACCGACCCCTACGAGCAGTACTTC
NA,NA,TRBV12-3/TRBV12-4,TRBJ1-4,CASNAGATNEKLFF,TGTGCCAGCAACGCTGGGGCGACTAATGAAAAACTGTTTTTT
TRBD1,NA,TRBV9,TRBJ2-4,CASSRTGDERNIQYF,TGTGCCAGCAGCCGGACAGGGGACGAGAGGAACATTCAGTACTTC
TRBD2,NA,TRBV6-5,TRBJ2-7,CASSYPGFSGGGSSYEQYF,TGTGCCAGCAGTTACCCGGGATTTAGCGGGGGCGGTAGCTCCTACGAGCAGTACTTC
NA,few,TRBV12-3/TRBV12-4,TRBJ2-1,CASSPGGRVSYNEQFF,TGTGCCAGCAGCCCGGGGGGCAGGGTCTCCTACAATGAGCAGTTCTTC
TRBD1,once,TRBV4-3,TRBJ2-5,CASSQDGGWQGARETQYF,TGCGCCAGCAGCCAAGATGGGGGATGGCAGGGGGCGCGGGAGACCCAGTACTTC
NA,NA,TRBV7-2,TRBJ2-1,CASSLGSPRQFF,TGTGCCAGCAGCTTAGGGAGTCCCAGGCAGTTCTTC
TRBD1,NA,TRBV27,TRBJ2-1,CASSAGQGIQWEQFF,TGTGCCAGCAGTGCGGGACAGGGGATACAATGGGAGCAGTTCTTC
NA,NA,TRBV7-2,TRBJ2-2,CASNHGLGAGELFF,TGTGCCAGCAACCACGGCCTAGGGGCCGGGGAGCTGTTTTTT
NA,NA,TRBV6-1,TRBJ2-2,CASSDFANTGELFF,TGTGCCAGCAGCGATTTCGCGAACACCGGGGAGCTGTTTTTT
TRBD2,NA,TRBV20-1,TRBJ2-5,CSARDPAHAGEETQYF,TGCAGTGCTAGAGATCCCGCTCATGCGGGAGAAGAGACCCAGTACTTC